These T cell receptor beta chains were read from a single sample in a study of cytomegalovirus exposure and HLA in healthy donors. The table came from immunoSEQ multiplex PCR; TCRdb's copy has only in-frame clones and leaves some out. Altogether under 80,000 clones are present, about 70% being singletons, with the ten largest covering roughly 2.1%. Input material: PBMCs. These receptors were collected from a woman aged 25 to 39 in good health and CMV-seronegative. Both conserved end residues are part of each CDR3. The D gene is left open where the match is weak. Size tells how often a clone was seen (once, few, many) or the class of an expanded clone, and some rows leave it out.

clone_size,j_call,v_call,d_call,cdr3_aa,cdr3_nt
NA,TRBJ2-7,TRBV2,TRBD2,CASLGRGLIYEQYF,TGTGCCAGCTTGGGGAGGGGCTTGATCTACGAGCAGTACTTC
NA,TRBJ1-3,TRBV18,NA,CASSLGQTVSGNTIYF,TGTGCCAGTTCCTTAGGACAGACCGTCTCTGGAAACACCATATATTTT
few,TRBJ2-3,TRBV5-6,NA,CASSLTGGGTDTQYF,TGTGCCAGCAGCTTGACAGGGGGGGGCACAGATACGCAGTATTTT
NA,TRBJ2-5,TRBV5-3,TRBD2,CASSLAGVGETQYF,TGTGCCAGCAGCTTGGCGGGGGTTGGGGAGACCCAGTACTTC
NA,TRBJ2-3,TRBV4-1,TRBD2,CASSQDRAGGVADTQYF,TGCGCCAGCAGCCAAGATCGAGCGGGGGGCGTAGCAGATACGCAGTATTTT
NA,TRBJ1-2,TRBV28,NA,CASSRPLKPRLWGYTF,TGTGCCAGCAGTCGCCCCCTTAAGCCCCGGTTGTGGGGCTACACCTTC
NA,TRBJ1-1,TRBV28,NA,CASSLRSGNTEAFF,TGTGCCAGCAGTTTACGGTCGGGGAACACTGAAGCTTTCTTT
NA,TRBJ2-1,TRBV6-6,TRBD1,CASSYKGQGLGNEQFF,TGTGCCAGCAGTTACAAGGGACAGGGACTCGGCAATGAGCAGTTCTTC
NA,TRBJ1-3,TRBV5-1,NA,CASSLATGLGNTIYF,TGCGCCAGCAGCTTGGCTACAGGGCTTGGAAACACCATATATTTT
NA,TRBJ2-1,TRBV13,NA,CASSLAAGNEQFF,TGTGCCAGCAGCTTAGCCGCCGGGAATGAGCAGTTCTTC
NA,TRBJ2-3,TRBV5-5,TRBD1,CASSHRDRGQFSTDTQYF,TGTGCCAGCAGCCACCGGGACAGGGGCCAATTTAGCACAGATACGCAGTATTTT
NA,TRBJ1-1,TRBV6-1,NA,CASSNSRNTEAFF,TGTGCCAGCAGTAACTCAAGGAACACTGAAGCTTTCTTT
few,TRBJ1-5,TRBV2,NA,CASSRGQNQPQHF,TGTGCCAGCAGCCGCGGACAAAATCAGCCCCAGCATTTT
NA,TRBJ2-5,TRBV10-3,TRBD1,CAISDWTGRETQYF,TGTGCCATCAGTGACTGGACAGGGCGGGAGACCCAGTACTTC
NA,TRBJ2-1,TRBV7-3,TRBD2,CASSLGLAPPYNEQFF,TGTGCCAGCAGCTTGGGACTAGCGCCCCCCTACAATGAGCAGTTCTTC
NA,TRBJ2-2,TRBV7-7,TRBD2,CASSTTSVGTGELFF,TGTGCCAGCAGCACAACTAGCGTAGGCACCGGGGAGCTGTTTTTT
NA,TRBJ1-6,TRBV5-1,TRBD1,CASSVSTTGTNSPLHF,TGCGCCAGCAGCGTATCCACGACAGGGACCAATTCACCCCTCCACTTT